This T cell receptor (beta chain) was documented in a study of post-analysis software for immune sequencing data. Study observations and caveats: Patients used about 5 TRBV segments, including TRBV5-6, TRBV5-1 and TRBV20-1, more often than controls. People with multiple sclerosis had a significantly lower normalized Chao1 diversity than controls did. Strong co-clustering by F measure was evident for samples that had been prepared in the same batch.

Comment on this clonotype: The antigen is not known.

Trimming left V 5 bases short and J 8 bases short, with 18 bases between. The CDR3 covers 15 residues. Prepared TCR beta cDNA libraries contained unique molecular identifiers. Via MiXCR, TCRdb re-called the PCR reads, giving one row per CDR3 protein. This sample has some 260,000 distinct CDR3 sequences, with 36% found just once. The TCR comes from a girl aged 5-17 years with multiple sclerosis. The sample was blood. The chain recombines TRBV12-3 or TRBV12-4 with TRBJ1-4, with TRBD1 as a possible D gene (5 bases). The CDR3 nucleotides read TGTGCCAGCAGTCCCCGGGGCCGGGGCAGGGAAAAACTGTTTTTT. This sequence encodes CASSPRGRGREKLFF.